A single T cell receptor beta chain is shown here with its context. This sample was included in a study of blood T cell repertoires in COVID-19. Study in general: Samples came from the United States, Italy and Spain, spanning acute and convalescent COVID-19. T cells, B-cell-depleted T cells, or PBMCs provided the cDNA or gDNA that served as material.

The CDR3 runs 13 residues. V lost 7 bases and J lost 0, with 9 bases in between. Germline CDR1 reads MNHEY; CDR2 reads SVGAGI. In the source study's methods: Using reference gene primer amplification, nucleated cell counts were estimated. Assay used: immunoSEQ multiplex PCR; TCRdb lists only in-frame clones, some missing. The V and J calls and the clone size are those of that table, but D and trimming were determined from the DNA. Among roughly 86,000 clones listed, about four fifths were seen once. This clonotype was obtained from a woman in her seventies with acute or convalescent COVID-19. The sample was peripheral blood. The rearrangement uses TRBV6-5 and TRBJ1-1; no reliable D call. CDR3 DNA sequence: TGTGCCAGCACCACCTCAGTGAACACTGAAGCTTTCTTT. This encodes CASTTSVNTEAFF.